What follows describes a single T cell receptor (beta chain). The source of the sample is a study of blood T cell repertoires in COVID-19. At the level of the study: Material from acute and convalescent COVID-19 was sourced from the United States, Italy and Spain. PBMCs, B-cell-depleted T cells, or T cells provided the cDNA or gDNA that made up the material.

Authors' analysis steps: Amplification from reference gene primers served as the basis for estimated nucleated cell counts. Generated by immunoSEQ multiplex PCR, the TCRdb table keeps only in-frame clones and is missing some. For V, J and clone size, that table is used; D and trimming come from the DNA. The sample shows 40,000 to 45,000 clones, roughly 84% of them seen only once. V was cut by 0 bases and J by 5 bases, with 11 bases left in between. The germline gives CDR1 KGHSH, CDR2 LQKENI. The CDR3 loop spans 14 amino acids. The sequence was collected from a human donor in a cohort sampled during active COVID-19. The chain joins TRBV18 to TRBJ2-7, with D perhaps TRBD2 (6 bases). The specimen was peripheral blood. CDR3 DNA: TGTGCCAGCTCACCACCGCCCAGGGAGGACGAGCAGTACTTC. Translated: CASSPPPREDEQYF.